This TCR beta chain was recorded in a study of shared clonotypes between healthy human individuals. Findings and caveats of the study: A handful of donors showed sharing of about 4.8% of naive CD4 clonotypes. Only a few donors were included, so the genetic and exposure-history diversity represented was limited.

Naive CD8 cells lacked CD45RO, underwent positive selection for CCR7 and left out terminally differentiated effector memory CD45RA+ cells. To note about this clone: Its cognate antigen is unknown.

Genomic DNA belonging to each subset was distributed in equal measure over several immunoSEQ plates. Sequencing used immunoSEQ multiplex PCR; TCRdb keeps in-frame clones, though not all of them. Altogether just over 2,000,000 clones are present, about 95% being singletons, with the ten largest covering 1.1%. The CDR3 runs to 14 residues. CDR1 is SGHDT, CDR2 YYEEEE, per germline. V shed 4 bases and J shed 2 bases, with 11 bases lying between them. This TCR came from a man aged 18 to 30 in good health. V usage is TRBV5-6 and J usage is TRBJ2-3, with D uncertain. Sequences were obtained from naive CD8+ T cells sorted from blood. CDR3: CASSPVSDTDTQYF. The CDR3 DNA sequence: TGTGCCAGCAGCCCGGTGTCGGACACAGATACGCAGTATTTT.